This TCR beta chain was sequenced for a study of blood T cell repertoires in COVID-19. Study at large: COVID-19 samples from acute and convalescent phases originated in the United States, Italy and Spain. T cells, B-cell-depleted T cells, or PBMCs supplied cDNA or gDNA.

Under the authors' procedure: Quantification of nucleated cells was approximated via reference gene primer amplification. The table came from immunoSEQ multiplex PCR; TCRdb's copy has only in-frame clones and leaves some out. V and J calls and clone size are those listed in that table; D and trimming were worked out from the DNA. The sample gives 20,000 to 30,000 clones, 94% of which show up once; 4% is in the top ten. J gave up 0 bases and V 4 bases, and 21 bases lay outside the gene matches. The CDR3 is made up of 24 amino acids. Sequenced sample: peripheral blood. The rearrangement joins TRBV23-1 to TRBJ2-2, with TRBD2 matching over 15 bases. TRBV23-1 is designated an ORF whose function remains uncertain. The origin of this receptor is a woman aged 45-60 years with active COVID-19. Here the CDR3 DNA reads TGCGCCAGCAGTCCAGGCGGGACTAGCGGGGGGAGAGGCAAACTCGGTGCGAACACCGGGGAGCTGTTTTTT. Its translation: CASSPGGTSGGRGKLGANTGELFF.